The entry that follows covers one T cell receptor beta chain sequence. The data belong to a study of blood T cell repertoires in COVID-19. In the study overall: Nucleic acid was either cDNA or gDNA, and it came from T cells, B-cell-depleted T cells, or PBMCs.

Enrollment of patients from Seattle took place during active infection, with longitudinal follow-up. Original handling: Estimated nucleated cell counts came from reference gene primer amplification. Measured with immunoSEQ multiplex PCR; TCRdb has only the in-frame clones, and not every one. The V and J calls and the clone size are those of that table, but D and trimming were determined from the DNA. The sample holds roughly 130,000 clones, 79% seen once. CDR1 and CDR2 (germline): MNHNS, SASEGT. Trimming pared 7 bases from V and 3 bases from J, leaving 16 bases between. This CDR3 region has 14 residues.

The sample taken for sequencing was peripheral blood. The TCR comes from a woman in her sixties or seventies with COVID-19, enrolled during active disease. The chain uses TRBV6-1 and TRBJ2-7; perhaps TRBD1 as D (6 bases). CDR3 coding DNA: TGTGCCAGCACCCCCGATATGACAGGCTACGAGCAGTACTTC. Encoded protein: CASTPDMTGYEQYF.